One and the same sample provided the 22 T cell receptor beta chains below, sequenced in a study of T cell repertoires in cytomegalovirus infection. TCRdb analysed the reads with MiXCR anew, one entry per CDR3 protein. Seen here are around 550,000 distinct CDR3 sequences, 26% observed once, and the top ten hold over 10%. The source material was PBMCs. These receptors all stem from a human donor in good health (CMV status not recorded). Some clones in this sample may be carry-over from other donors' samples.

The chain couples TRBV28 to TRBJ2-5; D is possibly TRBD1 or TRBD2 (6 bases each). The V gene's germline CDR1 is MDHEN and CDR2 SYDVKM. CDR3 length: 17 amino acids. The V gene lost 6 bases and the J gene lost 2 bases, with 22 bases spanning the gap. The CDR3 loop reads CASSARITGRLQETQYF. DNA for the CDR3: TGTGCCAGCAGCGCCCGAATCACAGGGAGGCTACAAGAGACCCAGTACTTC.

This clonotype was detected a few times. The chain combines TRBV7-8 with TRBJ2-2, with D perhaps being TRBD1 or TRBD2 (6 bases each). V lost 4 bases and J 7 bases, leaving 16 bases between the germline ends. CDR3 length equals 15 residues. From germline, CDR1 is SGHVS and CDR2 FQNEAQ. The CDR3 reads CASSSTRWTVGELFF. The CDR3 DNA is TGTGCCAGCAGCTCGACTAGGTGGACAGTCGGGGAGCTGTTTTTT. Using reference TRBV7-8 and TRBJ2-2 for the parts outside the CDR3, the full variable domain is GAGVSQSPRYKVAKRGQDVALRCDPISGHVSLFWYQQALGQGPEFLTYFQNEAQLDKSGLPSDRFFAERPEGSVSTLKIQRTQQEDSAVYLCASSSTRWTVGELFFGEGSRLTVL.

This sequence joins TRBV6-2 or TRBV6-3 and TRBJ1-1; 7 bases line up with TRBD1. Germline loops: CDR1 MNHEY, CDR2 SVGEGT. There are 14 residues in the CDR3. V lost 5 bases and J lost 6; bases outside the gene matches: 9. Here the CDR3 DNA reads TGTGCCAGCAGTGCAACCGGGACAGCCCCTGAAGCTTTCTTT. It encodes CASSATGTAPEAFF.

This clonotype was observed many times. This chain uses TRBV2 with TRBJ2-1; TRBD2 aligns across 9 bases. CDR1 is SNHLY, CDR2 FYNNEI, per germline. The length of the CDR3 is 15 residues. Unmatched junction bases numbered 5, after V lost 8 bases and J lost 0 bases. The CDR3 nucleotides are TGTGCCAGCGGTAGCGGGAGTTACTCCTACAATGAGCAGTTCTTC. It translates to CASGSGSYSYNEQFF.

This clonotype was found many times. This CDR3 is CASSLTGTGEFRPQHF. The CDR3 DNA reads as TGTGCCAGCAGCCTTACCGGGACAGGGGAGTTTCGGCCCCAGCATTTT. The gene calls are TRBV7-2 and TRBJ1-5; 10 bases fit TRBD1. J gave up 9 bases and V 5 bases, and 13 bases lay outside the gene matches. The germline gives CDR1 SGHTA, CDR2 FQGNSA. There are 16 residues in the CDR3.

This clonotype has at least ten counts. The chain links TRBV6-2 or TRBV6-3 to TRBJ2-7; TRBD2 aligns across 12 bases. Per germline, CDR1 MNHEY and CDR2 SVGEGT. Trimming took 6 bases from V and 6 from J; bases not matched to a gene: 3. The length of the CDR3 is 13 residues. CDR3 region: CASRTSGRPEQYV. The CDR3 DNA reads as TGTGCCAGCAGGACTAGCGGGAGACCCGAGCAGTACGTC.

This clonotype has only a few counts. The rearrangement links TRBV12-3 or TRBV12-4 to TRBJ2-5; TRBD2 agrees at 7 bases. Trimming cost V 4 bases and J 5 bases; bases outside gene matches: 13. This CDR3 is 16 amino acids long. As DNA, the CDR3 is TGTGCCAGCAGTTCCCGGGTAGCGGGCCCAGGGGAGACCCAGTACTTC. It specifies CASSSRVAGPGETQYF.

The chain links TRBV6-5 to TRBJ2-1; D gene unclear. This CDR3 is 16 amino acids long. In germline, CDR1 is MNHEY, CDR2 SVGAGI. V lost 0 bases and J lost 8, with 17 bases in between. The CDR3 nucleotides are TGTGCCAGCAGTTACTCTATCTTTAGTAACGTGCATGAGCAGTTCTTC. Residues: CASSYSIFSNVHEQFF.

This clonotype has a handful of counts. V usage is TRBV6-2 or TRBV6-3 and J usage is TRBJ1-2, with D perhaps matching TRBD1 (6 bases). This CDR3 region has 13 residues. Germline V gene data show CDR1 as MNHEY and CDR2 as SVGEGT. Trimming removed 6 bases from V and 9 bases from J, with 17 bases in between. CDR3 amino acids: CASRDSLIPSYTF. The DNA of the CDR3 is TGTGCCAGCAGGGACAGCTTAATTCCAAGCTACACCTTC.

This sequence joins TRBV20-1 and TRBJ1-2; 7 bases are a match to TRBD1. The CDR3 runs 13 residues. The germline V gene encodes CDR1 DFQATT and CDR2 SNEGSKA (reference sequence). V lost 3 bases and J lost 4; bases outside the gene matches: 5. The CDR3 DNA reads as TGCAGTGCTAGCATGGGACAGACCTATGGCTACACCTTC. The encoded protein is CSASMGQTYGYTF.

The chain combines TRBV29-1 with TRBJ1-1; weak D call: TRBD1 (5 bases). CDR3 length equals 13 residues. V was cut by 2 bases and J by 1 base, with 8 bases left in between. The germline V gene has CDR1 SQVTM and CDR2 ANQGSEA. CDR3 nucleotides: TGCAGCGTTGAAAATGGGGGGAACACTGAAGCTTTCTTT. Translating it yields CSVENGGNTEAFF.

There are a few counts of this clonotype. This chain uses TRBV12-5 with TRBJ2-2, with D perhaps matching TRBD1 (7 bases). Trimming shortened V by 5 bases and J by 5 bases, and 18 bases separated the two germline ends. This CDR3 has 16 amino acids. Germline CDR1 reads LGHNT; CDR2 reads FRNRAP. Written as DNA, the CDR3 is TGTGCTAGTGGTCCACGCGGGACAGTTTGGACCGGGGAGCTGTTTTTT. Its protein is CASGPRGTVWTGELFF.

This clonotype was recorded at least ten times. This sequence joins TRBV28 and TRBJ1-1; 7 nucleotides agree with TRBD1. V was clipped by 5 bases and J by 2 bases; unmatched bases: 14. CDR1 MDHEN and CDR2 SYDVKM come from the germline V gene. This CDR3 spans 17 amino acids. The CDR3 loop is CASSNIRTGIVNTEAFF. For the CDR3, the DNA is TGTGCCAGCAGTAACATCAGGACAGGTATCGTCAACACTGAAGCTTTCTTT.

The chain's CDR3 is CASSYSRPGQGPRKQFF. CDR3 bases: TGTGCCAGCAGTTACTCCCGGCCGGGACAGGGTCCGAGGAAGCAGTTCTTC. V usage is TRBV6-2 or TRBV6-3 and J usage is TRBJ2-1; the match to TRBD1 covers 9 bases. Per the germline V gene, CDR1 is MNHEY and CDR2 is SVGEGT. The CDR3 spans 17 residues. The junction had 14 bases not matched to a gene; V was cut back by 0 bases and J by 11 bases.

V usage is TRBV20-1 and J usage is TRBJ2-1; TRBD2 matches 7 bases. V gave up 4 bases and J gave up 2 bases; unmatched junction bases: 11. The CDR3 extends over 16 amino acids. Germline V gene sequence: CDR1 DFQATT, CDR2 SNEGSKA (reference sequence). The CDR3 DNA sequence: TGCAGTGCTACGCCCTGGCTAGCGGTAACCTACAATGAGCAGTTCTTC. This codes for CSATPWLAVTYNEQFF.

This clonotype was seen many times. Written as DNA, the CDR3 is TGTGCCAGCAGCTTAACGGGAGACGAGCAGTACGTC. This encodes CASSLTGDEQYV. The V gene is TRBV7-2, the J gene TRBJ2-7; TRBD2 is a possible D gene (6 bases). The V gene lost 2 bases and the J gene lost 5 bases, with 7 bases spanning the gap. Germline CDR1 SGHTA, CDR2 FQGNSA. The CDR3 sequence is 12 residues long.

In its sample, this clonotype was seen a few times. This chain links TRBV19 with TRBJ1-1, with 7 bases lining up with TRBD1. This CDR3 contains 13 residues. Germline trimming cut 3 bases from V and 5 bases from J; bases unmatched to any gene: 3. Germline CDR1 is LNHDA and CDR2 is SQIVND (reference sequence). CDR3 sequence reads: CASSILTGTEAFF. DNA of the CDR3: TGTGCCAGTAGTATCTTGACAGGGACTGAAGCTTTCTTT.

CDR3 coding DNA: TGTGCCAGCAGCTTAGTGGGTAGGGTTGAAGCTTTCTTT. Translating gives CASSLVGRVEAFF. The chain links TRBV7-9 to TRBJ1-1; D gene unclear. Germline V lookup: CDR1 SEHNR, CDR2 FQNEAQ (reference sequence). There are 13 residues in the CDR3. Trimming stripped 1 base from V and 7 bases from J, with 10 bases between.

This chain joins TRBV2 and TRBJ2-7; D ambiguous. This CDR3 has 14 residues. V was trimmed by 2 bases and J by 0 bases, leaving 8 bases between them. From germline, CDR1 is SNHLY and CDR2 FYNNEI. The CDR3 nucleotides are TGTGCCAGCAGTGAATCAGGTGTCTCCTACGAGCAGTACTTC. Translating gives CASSESGVSYEQYF.

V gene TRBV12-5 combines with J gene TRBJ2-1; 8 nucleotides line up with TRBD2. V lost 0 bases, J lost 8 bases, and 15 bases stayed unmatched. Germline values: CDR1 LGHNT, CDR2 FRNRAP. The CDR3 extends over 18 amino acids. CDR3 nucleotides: TGTGCTAGTGGTTTGGTACAAGGTTGGAGCGGGAGAGTCTATGAGCAGTTCTTC. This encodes CASGLVQGWSGRVYEQFF.

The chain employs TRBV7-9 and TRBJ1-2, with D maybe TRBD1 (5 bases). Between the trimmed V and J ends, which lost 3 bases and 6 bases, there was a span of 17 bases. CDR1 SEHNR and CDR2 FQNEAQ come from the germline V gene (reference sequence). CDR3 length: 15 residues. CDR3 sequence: CASSLASPGSHGYTF. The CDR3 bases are TGTGCCAGCAGCTTGGCTTCGCCAGGGTCGCATGGCTACACCTTC.

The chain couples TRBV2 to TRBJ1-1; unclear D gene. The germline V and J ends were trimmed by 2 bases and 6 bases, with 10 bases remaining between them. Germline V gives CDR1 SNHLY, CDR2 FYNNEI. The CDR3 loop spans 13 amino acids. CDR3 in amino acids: CASSESGFAEAFF. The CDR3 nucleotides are TGTGCCAGCAGTGAATCCGGGTTTGCTGAAGCTTTCTTT.